This is a list of T cell receptor beta chains from one sample in a study of shared clonotypes between healthy human individuals. TCRdb's copy holds only in-frame clones and misses some; the assay was immunoSEQ multiplex PCR. The profile shows 1.4 million or so clones, 97% to 99% of them singletons. Sequencing used naive CD4+ T cells sorted from blood. The receptors originated from a man in his thirties or forties in good health. Each CDR3 is given with its conserved first and last residue. A D gene is named only where the DNA matches it firmly. The size field is filled for only some rows; it gives once, few, many or a size class.

j_gene	abundance	d_gene	v_gene	CDR3nt	CDR3aa
TRBJ2-1	NA	NA	TRBV11-2	TGTGCCAGCAGCTTAGTTAGCAGGCCTGGCAATGAGCAGTTCTTC	CASSLVSRPGNEQFF
TRBJ2-1	NA	TRBD2	TRBV14	TGTGCCAGCAGCCCCTGGCTAGCGGGAGCTGGTGAGCAGTTCTTC	CASSPWLAGAGEQFF
TRBJ1-1	NA	NA	TRBV6-1	TGTGCCAGCAGTGAAATGACAGGACTTGAAGCTTTCTTT	CASSEMTGLEAFF
TRBJ2-7	NA	NA	TRBV9	TGTGCCAGCAGCGCTCTTTCGTCAGCGAAGATCTACGAGCAGTACTTC	CASSALSSAKIYEQYF
TRBJ2-1	NA	NA	TRBV5-1	TGCGCCAGCAGGATCAGGGTCGCTACGCCCCATTTGGGAGATGAGCAGTTCTTC	CASRIRVATPHLGDEQFF
TRBJ2-7	NA	NA	TRBV6-1	TGTGCCGTAGACATTGGGTCCTACGAGCAGTACTTC	CAVDIGSYEQYF
TRBJ2-7	NA	TRBD2	TRBV19	TGTGCCAGTAGTACCCAAACCGGGACTAGCGGGATCTACGAGCAGTACTTC	CASSTQTGTSGIYEQYF
TRBJ2-1	NA	NA	TRBV7-2	TGTGCCAGCAGCTTAGTGGCAGTCCCTCGGGCGGGTTACAATGAGCAGTTCTTC	CASSLVAVPRAGYNEQFF
TRBJ2-1	NA	TRBD2	TRBV29-1	TGCAGCGTTGGGACCCCTAGCGGGGTATACAATGAGCAGTTCTTC	CSVGTPSGVYNEQFF
TRBJ1-1	NA	NA	TRBV11-2	TGTGCCAGCAGCCGAGGGGCAGGGCTGGACACTGAAGCTTTCTTT	CASSRGAGLDTEAFF
TRBJ2-3	NA	NA	TRBV5-1	TGCGCCAGCAGCTTGGGCCAGGGACTCGGCACAGATACGCAGTATTTT	CASSLGQGLGTDTQYF
TRBJ2-5	NA	TRBD1	TRBV6-5	TGTGCCAGCAGAGGGGACAGGGCCCCGCAAGAGACCCAGTACTTC	CASRGDRAPQETQYF
TRBJ2-5	NA	TRBD1	TRBV30	TGTGCCTGGAGTGCCGCGACAGGGGCAGGGGAGACCCAGTACTTC	CAWSAATGAGETQYF
TRBJ2-5	NA	NA	TRBV2	TGTGCCAGCGGGTCGGGAACGTACCAAGAGACCCAGTACTTC	CASGSGTYQETQYF
TRBJ2-7	NA	NA	TRBV18	TGTGCCAGCTCACCACTAGCCCACCCCACCTACGAGCAGTACTTC	CASSPLAHPTYEQYF
TRBJ2-1	NA	TRBD2	TRBV9	TGTGCCAGCAGCGTAGCTGAGAGCGGGAGAGGGTATGAGCAGTTCTTC	CASSVAESGRGYEQFF
TRBJ2-1	NA	NA	TRBV28	TGTGCCAGCAGTCCCCGGAGGGTCCGCTACAATGAGCAGTTCTTC	CASSPRRVRYNEQFF
TRBJ2-7	NA	TRBD1	TRBV7-8	TGTGCCAGCAGCTTGGGGACAGGGAAACGGTACGAGCAGTACTTC	CASSLGTGKRYEQYF
TRBJ2-7	NA	NA	TRBV5-1	TGCGCCAGCAGCTTGGCAGGAATTCCCTACGAGCAGTACTTC	CASSLAGIPYEQYF
TRBJ2-4	NA	NA	TRBV11-3	TGTGCCAGCAGGCACAGGGACCAAAACATTCAGTACTTC	CASRHRDQNIQYF
TRBJ1-2	NA	NA	TRBV30	TGTGCCTCCCCGGGGCAGGGGCGCTATGGCTACACCTTC	CASPGQGRYGYTF
TRBJ2-1	NA	TRBD1	TRBV5-8	TGTGCCAGCAGCTTGCCCGGGACAGGGGTTTGGAATGAGCAGTTCTTC	CASSLPGTGVWNEQFF
TRBJ2-3	NA	NA	TRBV9	TGTGCCAGCAGCCCTTACGGGAATACGCAGTATTTT	CASSPYGNTQYF
TRBJ1-2	NA	TRBD1	TRBV29-1	TGCAGCGTTGTCCCAATCTACAGGGGAGACTATGGCTACACCTTC	CSVVPIYRGDYGYTF
TRBJ2-2	NA	NA	TRBV6-5	TGTGCCAGCAGTTTTGCCGGGGAGCTGTTTTTT	CASSFAGELFF
TRBJ2-3	NA	NA	TRBV10-2	TGCGCCAGCAGTGAACCGGGAGTAGGAGATACGCAGTATTTT	CASSEPGVGDTQYF
TRBJ1-4	NA	NA	TRBV6-5	TGTGCCAGCAGTTCACCGACAGGCCGCAATGAAAAACTGTTTTTT	CASSSPTGRNEKLFF
TRBJ2-7	NA	NA	TRBV28	TGTGCCAGCAGGCTACAGGAGTACGAGCAGTACTTC	CASRLQEYEQYF
TRBJ1-3	NA	TRBD1	TRBV6-5	TGTGCCAGCAAGGAAGGGACAGGGTGGGGAAACACCATATATTTT	CASKEGTGWGNTIYF
TRBJ2-1	NA	NA	TRBV30	TGTGCCTGGAGTGTAACCGGCGTCTGGGGGGAGCAGTTCTTC	CAWSVTGVWGEQFF
TRBJ2-5	NA	TRBD1	TRBV27	TGTGCCAGCAGACCTTCCGGGACACAGGGGGAGACCCAGTACTTC	CASRPSGTQGETQYF
TRBJ2-6	NA	NA	TRBV29-1	TGCAGCGTTGCCCAGTCTGGGGCCAACGTCCTGACTTTC	CSVAQSGANVLTF
TRBJ2-7	once	NA	TRBV28	TGTGCCAGCAGTCCGGGCCCACCCTCGACGGGCGAGCAGTACTTC	CASSPGPPSTGEQYF
TRBJ2-5	NA	TRBD2	TRBV28	TGTGCCAGCACGCCGGGGGGTCAAGAGACCCAGTACTTC	CASTPGGQETQYF
TRBJ2-6	once	NA	TRBV18	TGTGCCAGCTCACCACCGTTTCCTTCTGGGGCCAACGTCCTGACTTTC	CASSPPFPSGANVLTF
TRBJ1-2	NA	TRBD1	TRBV27	TGTGCCAGCAGGATGGACAGGGCATATGGCTACACCTTC	CASRMDRAYGYTF
TRBJ1-4	once	NA	TRBV5-6	TGTGCCAGCAGCCCCAAGGCGGAGGGAGGAGAAAAACTGTTTTTT	CASSPKAEGGEKLFF
TRBJ2-3	NA	TRBD1	TRBV7-6	TGTGCCAGCAGCTCCGGGGACAGGGGCACAGATACGCAGTATTTT	CASSSGDRGTDTQYF
TRBJ2-3	NA	NA	TRBV25-1	TGTGCCAGCAGTGAATACCCGAGGAACCCAGATACGCAGTATTTT	CASSEYPRNPDTQYF
TRBJ2-5	NA	TRBD2	TRBV11-1	TGTGCCAGCAGCACCCGGACTAGCGGGAGAGGGGAAGGAGAGACCCAGTACTTC	CASSTRTSGRGEGETQYF
TRBJ2-7	NA	NA	TRBV5-6	TGTGCCAGCAGCTTGGCCAAGTACGGGAGAAGGGACGAGCAGTACTTC	CASSLAKYGRRDEQYF
TRBJ2-1	NA	TRBD2	TRBV28	TGTGCCAGCAGACTAGCGGGAAACAATGAGCAGTTCTTC	CASRLAGNNEQFF
TRBJ1-4	NA	TRBD1	TRBV28	TGTGCCAGCAGTTTCCTAGACAGGGTAGGGGAAAAACTGTTTTTT	CASSFLDRVGEKLFF
TRBJ2-3	NA	TRBD2	TRBV28	TGTGCCAGCAGTCTAGCGGACAACACAGATACGCAGTATTTT	CASSLADNTDTQYF
TRBJ1-2	NA	NA	TRBV27	TGTGCCAGCAGTTTTTTTGAGGGAGGTAATGGCTACACCTTC	CASSFFEGGNGYTF
TRBJ2-5	NA	TRBD1	TRBV25-1	TGTGCCAGCAGCACGACAGGGACAGAGACCCAGTACTTC	CASSTTGTETQYF
TRBJ2-7	NA	TRBD1	TRBV18	TGTGCCAGCTCACCCCTGACAGGGGACTACGAGCAGTACTTC	CASSPLTGDYEQYF
TRBJ2-6	NA	NA	TRBV4-1	TGCGCCAGCAGCCTCCTCCTTTCTGGGGCCAACGTCCTGACTTTC	CASSLLLSGANVLTF
TRBJ1-3	NA	NA	TRBV9	TGTGCCAGCAGCGAACAGGGTTTCGGAAACACCATATATTTT	CASSEQGFGNTIYF
TRBJ1-5	NA	NA	TRBV28	TGTGCCAGCAGTTTCAGGGGTGGCAATCAGCCCCAGCATTTT	CASSFRGGNQPQHF
TRBJ2-3	NA	NA	TRBV29-1	TGCAGCGTTTTCTCGCGGGTGGATACGCAGTATTTT	CSVFSRVDTQYF
TRBJ2-7	NA	NA	TRBV7-9	TGTGCCAGCAGCTTAGGAGCAGGGCTCGAGCAGTACTTC	CASSLGAGLEQYF
TRBJ2-3	NA	NA	TRBV5-3	TGTGCCAGAATTTGTGTGCGGGGAAGCACAGATACGCAGTATTTT	CARICVRGSTDTQYF
TRBJ1-1	NA	NA	TRBV5-5	TGTGCCAGCAGCCTGCCTAAGACTGAAGCTTTCTTT	CASSLPKTEAFF